These T cell receptor beta chains were read from a single sample in a study of blood T cell repertoires in COVID-19. Using immunoSEQ multiplex PCR, the repertoire was profiled, and TCRdb retains in-frame clones only, with some absent. The sample gives around 150,000 clones, over 75% of which show up once; roughly 3.1% is in the top ten. Specimen: peripheral blood. The receptor set was obtained from a man aged 65-85 years with acute or convalescent COVID-19. Both conserved end residues are part of each CDR3. D genes are given only for firm matches. The listing skips clone size in some rows; elsewhere it reads once, few, many or a size class.

J gene: TRBJ2-2; clone size: .; V gene: TRBV6-5; D gene: .; CDR3 DNA: TGTGCCAGCAGTTACCAGGGGCGCGGCACCGGGGAGCTGTTTTTT; CDR3 protein: CASSYQGRGTGELFF
J gene: TRBJ2-2; clone size: few; V gene: TRBV6-5; D gene: .; CDR3 DNA: TGTGCCAGCAGTTATTACCGGTCTACCAGGGGCGGGGAGCTGTTTTTT; CDR3 protein: CASSYYRSTRGGELFF
J gene: TRBJ1-2; clone size: .; V gene: TRBV19; D gene: TRBD1; CDR3 DNA: TGTGCCAGTAGTACCACAGCCGGGACAGGGGTTGGCTACACCTTC; CDR3 protein: CASSTTAGTGVGYTF
J gene: TRBJ2-7; clone size: .; V gene: TRBV13; D gene: TRBD1; CDR3 DNA: TGTGCCAGCAGCTTAGGCCTTGGGGACAGGGGCTACGAGCAGTACTTC; CDR3 protein: CASSLGLGDRGYEQYF
J gene: TRBJ2-1; clone size: many; V gene: TRBV28; D gene: .; CDR3 DNA: TGTGCCAGCAGTACAGGACGCAATGAGCAGTTCTTC; CDR3 protein: CASSTGRNEQFF
J gene: TRBJ1-1; clone size: .; V gene: TRBV18; D gene: .; CDR3 DNA: TGTGCCAGCTCACGACTATCCCCACAACCGAACACTGAAGCTTTCTTT; CDR3 protein: CASSRLSPQPNTEAFF
J gene: TRBJ1-5; clone size: .; V gene: TRBV28; D gene: .; CDR3 DNA: TGTGCCAGCAGTTTAGATCTATCACCCGCGTCTCAGCCCCAGCATTTT; CDR3 protein: CASSLDLSPASQPQHF
J gene: TRBJ2-7; clone size: .; V gene: TRBV19; D gene: .; CDR3 DNA: TGTGCCAGTAGTATCTTGGCGGGGACCTCTTACGAGCAGTACTTC; CDR3 protein: CASSILAGTSYEQYF
J gene: TRBJ2-2; clone size: .; V gene: TRBV6-5; D gene: TRBD1; CDR3 DNA: TGTGCCAGCACGAGGGGACAGGGGGATCCCGGGGAGCTGTTTTTT; CDR3 protein: CASTRGQGDPGELFF
J gene: TRBJ2-1; clone size: few; V gene: TRBV16; D gene: TRBD2; CDR3 DNA: TGTGCCAGCAGCCCGCGACTAGCGGAAAACAGCAATGAGCAGTTCTTC; CDR3 protein: CASSPRLAENSNEQFF
J gene: TRBJ2-1; clone size: .; V gene: TRBV4-3; D gene: .; CDR3 DNA: TGCGCCAGCAGCCCGACCTGGCAGGGGTCATACAATGAGCAGTTCTTC; CDR3 protein: CASSPTWQGSYNEQFF
J gene: TRBJ2-7; clone size: .; V gene: TRBV11-2; D gene: TRBD1; CDR3 DNA: TGTGCCAGCAGCTTAGTTACGGGACAGGTAAAAGAGCAGTACTTC; CDR3 protein: CASSLVTGQVKEQYF
J gene: TRBJ2-5; clone size: .; V gene: TRBV7-9; D gene: .; CDR3 DNA: TGTGCCAGCAGCCCTAAGGACACCAACCAAGAGACCCAGTACTTC; CDR3 protein: CASSPKDTNQETQYF
J gene: TRBJ1-1; clone size: .; V gene: TRBV30; D gene: .; CDR3 DNA: TGTGCCTGGAAGTCCCAGGCAAGTGGATTGAACACTGAAGCTTTCTTT; CDR3 protein: CAWKSQASGLNTEAFF
J gene: TRBJ1-5; clone size: .; V gene: TRBV5-6; D gene: TRBD1; CDR3 DNA: TGTGCCAGCAGCGAAGGTCCGGGACAGGGGGCGAGTCAGCCCCAGCATTTT; CDR3 protein: CASSEGPGQGASQPQHF